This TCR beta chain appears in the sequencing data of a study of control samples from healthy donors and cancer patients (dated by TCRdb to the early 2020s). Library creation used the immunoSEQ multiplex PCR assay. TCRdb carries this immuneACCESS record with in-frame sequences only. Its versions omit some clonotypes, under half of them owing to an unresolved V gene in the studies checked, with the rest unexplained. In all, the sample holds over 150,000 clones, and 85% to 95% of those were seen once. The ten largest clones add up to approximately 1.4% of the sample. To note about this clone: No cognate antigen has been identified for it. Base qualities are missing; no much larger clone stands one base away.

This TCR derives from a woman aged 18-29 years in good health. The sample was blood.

CDR3 sequence: CASSPGLSGTSGSTGDTQYF. The DNA sequence is as follows: TGTGCCAGCTCACCAGGACTATCCGGGACTAGCGGGAGTACCGGAGATACGCAGTATTTT. This chain joins TRBV18 to TRBJ2-3; a stretch of 14 junction bases matches TRBD2. The CDR3, from cysteine to phenylalanine, totals 20 residues. This entry keeps only the CDR3 DNA: 60 bases, framed from base 1. CDR1 and CDR2 were assigned from the germline V gene as KGHSH and LQKENI. Trimming accounts for 2 bases at V and 5 bases at J, while the number of junction bases matched to no gene is 15.